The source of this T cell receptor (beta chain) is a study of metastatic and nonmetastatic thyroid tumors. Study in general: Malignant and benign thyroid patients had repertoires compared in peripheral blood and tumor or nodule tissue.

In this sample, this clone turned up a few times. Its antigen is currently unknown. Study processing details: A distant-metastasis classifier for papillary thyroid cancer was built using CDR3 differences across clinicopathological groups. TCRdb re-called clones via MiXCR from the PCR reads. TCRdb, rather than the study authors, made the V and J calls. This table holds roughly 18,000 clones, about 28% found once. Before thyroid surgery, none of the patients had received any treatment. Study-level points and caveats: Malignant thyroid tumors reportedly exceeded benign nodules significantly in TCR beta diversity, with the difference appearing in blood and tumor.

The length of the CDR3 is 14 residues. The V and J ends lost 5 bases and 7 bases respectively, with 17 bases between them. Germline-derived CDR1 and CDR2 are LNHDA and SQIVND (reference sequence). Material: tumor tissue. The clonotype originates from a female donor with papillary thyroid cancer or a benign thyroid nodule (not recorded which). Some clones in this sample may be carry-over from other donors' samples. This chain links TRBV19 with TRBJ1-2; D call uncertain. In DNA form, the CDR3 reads TGTGCCAGTAGTTCGCCCCGGGCGTTCTCTGGCTACACCTTC. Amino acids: CASSSPRAFSGYTF.